This T cell receptor beta chain appears in the sequencing data of a study of neurological immune-mediated disorders. The V gene lost 0 bases and the J gene lost 3 bases, with 7 bases spanning the gap. Germline V gene data show CDR1 as SGHRS and CDR2 as YFSETQ. This CDR3 has 14 amino acids. This clonotype was detected ten times or more. The team produced cDNA through 5'RACE using 10-nucleotide random UMIs. TCRdb reprocessed the 5' RACE reads with MiXCR, giving one entry per CDR3 protein. The sample holds approximately 30,000 distinct CDR3 sequences, around 4% seen once. Sorted libraries came from about a million CD4+ or CD8+ T cells.

This rearrangement joins TRBV5-1 to TRBJ1-5, with D unclear. This clonotype originated in a middle-aged woman in good health. The material sequenced was CD4+ T cells from blood. As DNA, the CDR3 is TGCGCCAGCAGCTTGGGGGTTAACAATCAGCCCCAGCATTTT. As protein: CASSLGVNNQPQHF.